This note documents a single T cell receptor (beta chain) sequence. This clone appeared a few times. This clone's antigen is unknown. Base qualities are not provided; no much larger clone lies one nucleotide away. TCRbeta CDR3 regions were amplified from genomic DNA using the immunoSEQ Assay, a bias-controlled multiplex PCR. The published analysis was carried out like this. Nucleated cell counts per sample were estimated from amplification of reference gene primers within the assay. To quantify the absolute abundance of each unique TCRbeta CDR3 rearrangement, sequence reads were collapsed and filtered. For each sample, productive Simpson clonality was calculated by taking the square root of Simpson's diversity index across productive rearrangements. Here the immuneACCESS table is served through TCRdb, limited to in-frame sequences with V and J called. Missing clones are a known gap in these copies; in checked studies unresolved V genes cover under half, and the rest lacks a known reason. The V and J calls and the clone size are those of that table, but D and trimming were determined from the DNA. This sample holds about 160,000 clones; around four fifths were observed only once. Approximately 8% of the sample lies in the top ten.

Inclusive of the bounding cysteine and phenylalanine, the CDR3 is 13 residues long. Of all the DNA, just the CDR3 is kept, 39 bases in frame from base 1. Relative to germline, V is 1 base shorter and J is 4 bases shorter, with 8 bases between their ends. Taken from the germline V gene (reference sequence), the CDR1 and CDR2 loops are SGHKS and YYEKEE. This sample was included in a study of blood T cell repertoires in COVID-19 (dated by TCRdb to 2019 to 2021). General notes on the study: The collaborator samples originated in the United States, Italy and Spain and spanned the acute and convalescent phases of COVID-19. The samples were drawn from the first 160 participants of the ongoing ImmuneRACE study and from 950 to 1,500 subjects provided by 6 global collaborators. The material from the prospective study consisted of cDNA or gDNA derived from T cells, B-cell-depleted T cells, or PBMCs. A freely available public database, intended as a resource for researchers studying the immune response to SARS-CoV-2, is where the repertoires were released. Where available, HLA class I and class II types were taken from metadata supplied by the sample provider and were not determined by assay-based typing. Deeply sampled blood TCRbeta repertoires from subjects exposed to, actively infected with, or recovered from COVID-19 were included in the dataset. Sample metadata almost always included a de-identified subject ID, COVID-19 status, age in years and sex.

The study at large found these results: The amount of clinical and demographic metadata varied by source and participant and was provided uncurated.

Participants in the prospective study were aged about 18 to 100 years, lived in some 24 United States geographic areas, and enrolled through a virtual design. Cohort assignment in the prospective study relied on participant-reported clinical history from a screening survey and a study questionnaire. Recovered participants in ImmuneRACE Cohort 3 were defined by two consecutive negative NP/OP PCR tests, clearance by a healthcare professional, or resolution of symptoms. In the prospective study, mobile phlebotomists collected whole blood, serum and a nasopharyngeal or oropharyngeal swab from each participant. Additional blood draws and questionnaires over an approximately two-month period could optionally be provided by prospective study participants. Before DNA extraction, blood samples from the prospective study were shipped at room temperature or frozen.

Sequenced input: PBMCs or T cells enriched from blood (not recorded which). The clonotype was recovered from a woman aged 45 to 65 who had recovered from COVID-19. The V gene is TRBV5-5 and the J gene is TRBJ2-5; possibly the D gene is TRBD2, per 6 matching bases. CDR3 reads: CASSLTSRETQYF. The nucleotide sequence is TGTGCCAGCAGCTTGACTAGCAGAGAGACCCAGTACTTC. The full variable domain, with segments outside the CDR3 supplied by the reference TRBV5-5 and TRBJ2-5 proteins, appears as DAGVTQSPTHLIKTRGQQVTLRCSPISGHKSVSWYQQVLGQGPQFIFQYYEKEERGRGNFPDRFSARQFPNYSSELNVNALLLGDSALYLCASSLTSRETQYFGPGTRLLVL.